The T cell receptor (beta chain) described here comes from a study of blood T cell repertoires in COVID-19. Participants came from about two dozen US areas, aged about 18 to 95 years. This CDR3 is 16 amino acids long. V dropped 5 bases and J dropped 7 bases, with 23 bases sitting between them. Germline V gives CDR1 SEHNR, CDR2 FQNEAQ (reference sequence). TCRdb's copy holds only in-frame clones and misses some; the assay was immunoSEQ multiplex PCR. The sample records roughly 420,000 clones, 88% being singletons. Sequenced input: PBMCs or T cells enriched from blood (not recorded which). The origin of this receptor is a woman in her 30s with acute COVID-19. The V gene is TRBV7-9, the J gene TRBJ1-2; TRBD1 might be the D (5 bases). As DNA, the CDR3 is TGTGCCAGCAGCCCTCCCGGGCAGGGTTCGGCCTCTGGCTACACCTTC. Translating gives CASSPPGQGSASGYTF.